The next 7 T cell receptor beta chains were all read from a single sample in a study of T cell clones after liver transplantation. TCRdb's copy holds only in-frame clones and misses some; the assay was immunoSEQ multiplex PCR. The repertoire holds 65,000 to 95,000 clones, with around 80% as singletons. This specimen was CD4+ T cells from blood, taken before liver transplant. Receptors were obtained from a human donor who received a liver transplant.

The rearrangement joins TRBV9 to TRBJ2-1; the D gene could be TRBD1 or TRBD2 (6 bases each). V was pared by 3 bases and J by 9 bases, with 34 bases between. The CDR3 runs to 20 residues. Germline V lookup: CDR1 SGDLS, CDR2 YYNGEE. The CDR3 spells CASSDATAMTQRGVLGEQFF. CDR3 nucleotides: TGTGCCAGCAGCGATGCAACTGCCATGACCCAAAGGGGGGTTCTCGGTGAGCAGTTCTTC.

This clone was detected once. V and J are TRBV5-1 and TRBJ2-3; possible D gene TRBD1, 6 bases. Trimming pared 0 bases from V and 2 bases from J, leaving 10 bases between. CDR1 is SGHRS and CDR2 is YFSETQ in the germline V gene. The CDR3 length is 15 residues. The CDR3 here is CASSLGSGVTDTQYF. The CDR3 DNA follows: TGCGCCAGCAGCTTGGGTTCAGGGGTCACAGATACGCAGTATTTT. Full variable domain (outside the CDR3, taken from reference TRBV5-1 and TRBJ2-3): KAGVTQTPRYLIKTRGQQVTLSCSPISGHRSVSWYQQTPGQGLQFLFEYFSETQRNKGNFPGRFSGRQFSNSRSEMNVSTLELGDSALYLCASSLGSGVTDTQYFGPGTRLTVL.

V gene TRBV15 combines with J gene TRBJ1-5; maybe TRBD1 (5 bases). Trimming shortened V by 2 bases and J by 4 bases, and 15 bases separated the two germline ends. This CDR3 is 16 amino acids long. Germline values: CDR1 LNHNV, CDR2 YYDKDF (reference sequence). CDR3 nucleotide sequence: TGTGCCACCAGCAGACGCAGGGAAGCGGGGAATCAGCCCCAGCATTTT. Its protein is CATSRRREAGNQPQHF.

The chain links TRBV19 to TRBJ1-1; 7 positions agree with TRBD1. Germline V gene data show CDR1 as LNHDA and CDR2 as SQIVND (reference sequence). Unmatched junction bases numbered 19, after V lost 7 bases and J lost 2 bases. This CDR3 has 18 residues. DNA of the CDR3: TGTGCCAGTACCCCTCCCGCCGGGACAGTGGGAGTAAACACTGAAGCTTTCTTT. It is translated as CASTPPAGTVGVNTEAFF.

This chain uses TRBV28 with TRBJ2-7; D may be TRBD2 (5 bases). Germline assignment: CDR1 MDHEN and CDR2 SYDVKM. The CDR3 covers 14 residues. Trimming shortened V by 3 bases and J by 0 bases, and 9 bases separated the two germline ends. This chain's CDR3 is CASSLSGPSYEQYF. For the CDR3, the DNA is TGTGCCAGCAGTTTGAGCGGACCCTCCTACGAGCAGTACTTC.

The chain recombines TRBV5-1 with TRBJ2-7; 12 bases fit TRBD2. This CDR3 contains 18 residues. CDR1 SGHRS and CDR2 YFSETQ come from the germline V gene. V dropped 3 bases and J dropped 6; count of bases not matched to a gene: 16. DNA of the CDR3: TGCGCCAGCAGCTCCGAGCTAGGTAGACTAGCGGGAGTCATCGAGCAGTACTTC. Translating gives CASSSELGRLAGVIEQYF.

The J gene is TRBJ1-1, the V gene TRBV4-1, with 8 positions matching TRBD1. The CDR3 has 14 amino acids. Trimming at V came to 3 bases and at J to 8 bases, leaving 8 bases not matched to a gene. Germline V gene lookup returns CDR1 MGHRA and CDR2 YSYEKL. CDR3 coding DNA: TGCGCCAGCAGCCAGGGGACAGGAAGAACGGAAGCTTTCTTT. Translating gives CASSQGTGRTEAFF.